This TCR beta chain was found in a study of Ad26.COV2.S vaccination and SARS-CoV-2 variants. The overall study: Participant was drawn from the COV1001 Ad26.COV2.S trial arm. Study results and caveats: Similar non-spike TCR breadth was seen in vaccine and placebo recipients. Researchers cautioned that TCR breadth and depth analyses may have underestimated total T cell responses.

With regard to this clone: Its matching antigen is unknown.

Profiling relied on immunoSEQ multiplex PCR, and the TCRdb table lists in-frame clones only, not all of them. The sample carries 400,000 to 450,000 clones, 92% recorded once. This CDR3 is built from 13 residues. After removal of 1 base from V and 7 bases from J, the junction contained 2 bases not matched to a gene. CDR1 SGHAT and CDR2 FQNNGV come from the germline V gene. Specified treatment: roughly 20 received Ad26.COV2.S at low or high dose, single or two shots; 5 received placebo; per-sample allocation not given. It was on day 63 after the first vaccine or placebo injection that samples were taken.

The J gene is TRBJ1-2, the V gene TRBV11-2; 8 bases are shared with TRBD1. The specimen was peripheral blood, collected in a trial of Ad26.COV2.S vaccine versus placebo. This receptor was identified in a person aged 18-65 years who received the Ad26.COV2.S COVID-19 vaccine or a placebo. The CDR3 loop is CASSLGTGSGYTF. The CDR3, as DNA: TGTGCCAGCAGCTTAGGGACAGGGTCTGGCTACACCTTC.